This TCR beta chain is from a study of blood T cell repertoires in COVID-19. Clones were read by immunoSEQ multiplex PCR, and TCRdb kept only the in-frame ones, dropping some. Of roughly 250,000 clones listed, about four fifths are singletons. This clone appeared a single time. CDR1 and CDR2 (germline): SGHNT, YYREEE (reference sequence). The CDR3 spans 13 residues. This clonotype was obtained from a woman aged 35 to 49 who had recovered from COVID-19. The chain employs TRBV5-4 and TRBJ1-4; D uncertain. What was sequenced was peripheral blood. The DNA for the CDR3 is TGTGCAATAGCCGCGGGAATTAATGAAAAACTGTTTTTT. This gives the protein CAIAAGINEKLFF.